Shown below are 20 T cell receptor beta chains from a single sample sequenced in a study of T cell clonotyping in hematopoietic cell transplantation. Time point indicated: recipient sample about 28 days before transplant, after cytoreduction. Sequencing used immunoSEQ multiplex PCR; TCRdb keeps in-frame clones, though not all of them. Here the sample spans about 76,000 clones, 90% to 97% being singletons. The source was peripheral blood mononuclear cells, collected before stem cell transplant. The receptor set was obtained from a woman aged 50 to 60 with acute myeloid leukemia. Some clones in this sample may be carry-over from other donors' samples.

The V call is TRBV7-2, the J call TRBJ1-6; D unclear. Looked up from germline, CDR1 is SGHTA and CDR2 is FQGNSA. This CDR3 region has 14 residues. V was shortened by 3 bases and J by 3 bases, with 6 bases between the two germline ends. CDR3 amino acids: CASSLDGYNSPLHF. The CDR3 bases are TGTGCCAGCAGCTTGGACGGCTATAATTCACCCCTCCACTTT. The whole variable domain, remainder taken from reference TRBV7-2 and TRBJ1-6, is GAGVSQSPSNKVTEKGKDVELRCDPISGHTALYWYRQSLGQGLEFLIYFQGNSAPDKSGLPSDRFSAERTGGSVSTLTIQRTQQEDSAVYLCASSLDGYNSPLHFGNGTRLTVT.

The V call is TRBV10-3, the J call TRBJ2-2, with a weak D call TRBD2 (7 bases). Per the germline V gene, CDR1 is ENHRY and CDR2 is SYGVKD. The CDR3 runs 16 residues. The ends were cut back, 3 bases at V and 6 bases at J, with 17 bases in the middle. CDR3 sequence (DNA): TGTGCCATCAGTGATTTGGGGGGGCGGGACGCCGGGGAGCTGTTTTTT. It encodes CAISDLGGRDAGELFF.

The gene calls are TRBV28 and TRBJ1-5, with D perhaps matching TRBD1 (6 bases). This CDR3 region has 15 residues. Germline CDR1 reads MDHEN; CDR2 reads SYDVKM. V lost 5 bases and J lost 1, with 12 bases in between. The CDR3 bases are TGTGCCAGCAGTCCGAGGACAGCAAGCAATCAGCCCCAGCATTTT. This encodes CASSPRTASNQPQHF.

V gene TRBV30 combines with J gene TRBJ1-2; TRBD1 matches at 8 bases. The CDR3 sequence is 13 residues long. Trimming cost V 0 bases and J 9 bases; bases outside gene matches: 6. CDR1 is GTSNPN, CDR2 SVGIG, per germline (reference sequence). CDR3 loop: CAWSVRQGSSYTF. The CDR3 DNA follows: TGTGCCTGGAGTGTACGACAGGGGAGCAGCTACACCTTC.

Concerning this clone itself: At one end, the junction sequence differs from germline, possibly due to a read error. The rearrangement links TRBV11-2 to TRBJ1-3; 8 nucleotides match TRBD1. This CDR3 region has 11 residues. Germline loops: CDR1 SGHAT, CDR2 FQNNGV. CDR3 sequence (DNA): TGTGCCAGCAGCTCTGGACAGGGAGGGCATTTT. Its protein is CASSSGQGGHF. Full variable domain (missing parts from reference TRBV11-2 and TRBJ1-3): EAGVAQSPRYKIIEKRQSVAFWCNPISGHATLYWYQQILGQGPKLLIQFQNNGVVDDSQLPKDRFSAERLKGVDSTLKIQPAKLEDSAVYLCASSSGQGGHFGEGSWLTVV.

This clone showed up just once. The DNA of the CDR3 is TGTGCCATCAGAAAGGACAGGGGTCCCTACGAGCAGTACTTC. This gives the protein CAIRKDRGPYEQYF. The chain joins TRBV10-3 to TRBJ2-7, with TRBD1 matching over 9 bases. The CDR3 extends over 14 amino acids. J was trimmed by 2 bases and V by 6 bases; bases with no gene match: 5. CDR1 is ENHRY and CDR2 is SYGVKD in the germline V gene.

The CDR3 sequence is CASSLGTGGLFTEAFF. DNA for the CDR3: TGTGCCAGCAGCTTGGGGACAGGGGGCTTATTCACTGAAGCTTTCTTT. The chain uses TRBV5-6 and TRBJ1-1; 11 bases fit TRBD1. Germline lookup yields CDR1 SGHDT and CDR2 YYEEEE. The CDR3 covers 16 residues. The V gene end was trimmed by 0 bases and the J gene end by 4 bases; junction bases not matched to a gene: 5.

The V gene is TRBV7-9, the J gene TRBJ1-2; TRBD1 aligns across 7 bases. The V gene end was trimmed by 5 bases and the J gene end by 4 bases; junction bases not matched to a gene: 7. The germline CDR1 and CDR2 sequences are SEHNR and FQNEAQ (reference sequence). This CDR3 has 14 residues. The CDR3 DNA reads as TGTGCCAGCAGCATAACCGACAGGGTCTATGGCTACACCTTC. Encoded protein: CASSITDRVYGYTF.

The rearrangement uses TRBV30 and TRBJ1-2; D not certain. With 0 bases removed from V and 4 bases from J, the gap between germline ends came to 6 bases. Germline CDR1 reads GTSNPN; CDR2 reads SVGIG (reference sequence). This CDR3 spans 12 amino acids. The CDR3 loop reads CAWSVGFYGYTF. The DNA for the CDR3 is TGTGCCTGGAGTGTCGGCTTCTATGGCTACACCTTC.

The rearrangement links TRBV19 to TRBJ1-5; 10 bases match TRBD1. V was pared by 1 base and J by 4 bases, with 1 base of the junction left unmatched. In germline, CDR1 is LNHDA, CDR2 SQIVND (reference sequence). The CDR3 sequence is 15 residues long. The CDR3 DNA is TGTGCCAGTAGTATAGCGGGACAGGGGAATCAGCCCCAGCATTTT. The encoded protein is CASSIAGQGNQPQHF.

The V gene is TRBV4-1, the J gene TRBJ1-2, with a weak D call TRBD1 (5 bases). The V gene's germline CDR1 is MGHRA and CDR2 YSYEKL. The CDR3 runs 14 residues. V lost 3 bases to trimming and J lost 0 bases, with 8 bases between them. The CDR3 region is CASSHPGTNYGYTF. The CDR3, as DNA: TGCGCCAGCAGCCATCCAGGGACTAACTATGGCTACACCTTC.

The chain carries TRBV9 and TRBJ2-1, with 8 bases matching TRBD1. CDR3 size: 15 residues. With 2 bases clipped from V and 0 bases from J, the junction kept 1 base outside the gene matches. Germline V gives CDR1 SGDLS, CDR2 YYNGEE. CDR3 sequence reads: CASSVGTGSYNEQFF. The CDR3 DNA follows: TGTGCCAGCAGCGTCGGGACAGGCTCCTACAATGAGCAGTTCTTC.

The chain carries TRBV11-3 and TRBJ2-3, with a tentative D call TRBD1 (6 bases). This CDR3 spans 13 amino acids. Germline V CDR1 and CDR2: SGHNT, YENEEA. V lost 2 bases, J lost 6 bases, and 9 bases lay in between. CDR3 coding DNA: TGTGCCAGCAGCTTAATAAGGGGGGATACGCAGTATTTT. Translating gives CASSLIRGDTQYF.

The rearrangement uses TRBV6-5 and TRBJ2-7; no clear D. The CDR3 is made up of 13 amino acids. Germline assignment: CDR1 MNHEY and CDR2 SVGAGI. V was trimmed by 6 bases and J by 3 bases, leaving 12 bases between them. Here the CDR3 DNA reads TGTGCCAGCAGAGAGTCCTCCGGCTACGAGCAGTACTTC. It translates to CASRESSGYEQYF.

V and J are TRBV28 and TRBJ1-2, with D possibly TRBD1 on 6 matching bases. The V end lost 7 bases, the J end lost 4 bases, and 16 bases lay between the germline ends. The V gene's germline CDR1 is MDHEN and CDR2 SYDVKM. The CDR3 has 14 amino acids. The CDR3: CASTADSLSYGYTF. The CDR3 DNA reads TGTGCCAGCACCGCGGACAGTCTCAGCTATGGCTACACCTTC.

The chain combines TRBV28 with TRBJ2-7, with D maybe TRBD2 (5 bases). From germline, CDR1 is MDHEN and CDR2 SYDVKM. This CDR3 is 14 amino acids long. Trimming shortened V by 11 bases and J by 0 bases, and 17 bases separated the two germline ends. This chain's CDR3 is CAASRRDLSYEQYF. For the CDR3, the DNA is TGTGCCGCTTCACGTCGGGATCTCTCCTACGAGCAGTACTTC.

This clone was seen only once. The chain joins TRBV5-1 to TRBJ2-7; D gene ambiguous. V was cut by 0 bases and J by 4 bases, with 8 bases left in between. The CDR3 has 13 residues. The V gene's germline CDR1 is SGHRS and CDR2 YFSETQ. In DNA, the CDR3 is TGCGCCAGCAGCTTGGATCCCCGATACGAGCAGTACTTC. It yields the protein CASSLDPRYEQYF.

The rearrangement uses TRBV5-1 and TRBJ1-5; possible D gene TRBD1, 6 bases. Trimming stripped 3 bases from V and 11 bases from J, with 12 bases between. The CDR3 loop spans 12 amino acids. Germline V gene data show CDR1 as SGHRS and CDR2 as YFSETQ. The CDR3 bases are TGCGCCAGCAGCTCGGACAGTGGGACCCAGCATTTT. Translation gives CASSSDSGTQHF.

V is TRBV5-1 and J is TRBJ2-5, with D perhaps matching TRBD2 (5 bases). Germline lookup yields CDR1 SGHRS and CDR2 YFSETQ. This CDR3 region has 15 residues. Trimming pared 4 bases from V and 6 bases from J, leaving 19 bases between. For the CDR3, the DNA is TGCGCCAGCAGCCCCGTTACTAGGAGTGGAAAGACCCAGTACTTC. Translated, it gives CASSPVTRSGKTQYF. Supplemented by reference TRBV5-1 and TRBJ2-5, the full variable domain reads KAGVTQTPRYLIKTRGQQVTLSCSPISGHRSVSWYQQTPGQGLQFLFEYFSETQRNKGNFPGRFSGRQFSNSRSEMNVSTLELGDSALYLCASSPVTRSGKTQYFGPGTRLLVL.

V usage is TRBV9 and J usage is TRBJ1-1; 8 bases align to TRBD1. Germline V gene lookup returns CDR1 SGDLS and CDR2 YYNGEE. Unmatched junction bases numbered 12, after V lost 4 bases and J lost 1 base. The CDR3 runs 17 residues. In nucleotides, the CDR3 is TGTGCCAGCAGCCCATCGGGGACAGGTACCCGGAACACTGAAGCTTTCTTT. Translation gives CASSPSGTGTRNTEAFF. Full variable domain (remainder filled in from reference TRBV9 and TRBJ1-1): DSGVTQTPKHLITATGQRVTLRCSPRSGDLSVYWYQQSLDQGLQFLIQYYNGEERAKGNILERFSAQQFPDLHSELNLSSLELGDSALYFCASSPSGTGTRNTEAFFGQGTRLTVV.